The 28 T cell receptor beta chains presented below share a single source sample, sequenced in a study of T cell responses to AZD1222 COVID-19 vaccine. This table comes from immunoSEQ multiplex PCR, and its TCRdb copy is limited to in-frame clones, with some not included. Here the sample spans 77,000 or so clones, approximately 89% being singletons. This sample comprised peripheral blood, obtained 28 days after the second AZD1222 dose. All receptors come from an adult who received the AZD1222 COVID-19 vaccine.

The V and J genes are TRBV28 and TRBJ1-2; D unclear. CDR1 is MDHEN, CDR2 SYDVKM, per germline. The V end was cut by 6 bases, the J end by 8 bases, with 10 bases between. CDR3 length: 11 amino acids. The CDR3 loop reads CASRTSGGYTF. The DNA of the CDR3 is TGTGCCAGCAGGACCAGTGGGGGCTACACCTTC.

This chain connects TRBV5-5 to TRBJ2-7; maybe TRBD1 (5 bases). CDR1 is SGHKS, CDR2 YYEKEE, per germline (reference sequence). The CDR3 is 14 amino acids. V was shortened by 2 bases and J by 7 bases, with 16 bases between the two germline ends. The CDR3 sequence: CASSFLQAPTEQYF. CDR3 coding DNA: TGTGCCAGCAGCTTTTTACAGGCACCGACGGAGCAGTACTTC.

The chain joins TRBV2 to TRBJ1-5; 7 bases align to TRBD1. The ends lost 4 bases at V and 5 bases at J; junction bases unmatched: 5. The CDR3 is 14 amino acids. Germline V gives CDR1 SNHLY, CDR2 FYNNEI. The CDR3 bases are TGTGCCAGCAGTGCAGGGGGTATGGATCAGCCCCAGCATTTT. Its translation is CASSAGGMDQPQHF.

This clone was seen only a few times. The V and J genes are TRBV11-1 and TRBJ1-1; no reliable D call. Germline V gene data show CDR1 as SGHAT and CDR2 as FQDESV (reference sequence). The CDR3 is 15 residues long. V lost 0 bases, J lost 2 bases, and 10 bases lay in between. This CDR3 is CASSLAGLINTEAFF. Written as DNA, the CDR3 is TGTGCCAGCAGCTTAGCCGGTCTCATAAACACTGAAGCTTTCTTT. The variable domain in full, completed from reference TRBV11-1 and TRBJ1-1, reads EAEVAQSPRYKITEKSQAVAFWCDPISGHATLYWYRQILGQGPELLVQFQDESVVDDSQLPKDRFSAERLKGVDSTLKIQPAELGDSAMYLCASSLAGLINTEAFFGQGTRLTVV.

This clone was found once. The V gene is TRBV3-1 (or the pseudogene TRBV3-2), the J gene TRBJ1-2; 7 nucleotides align to TRBD1. The germline CDR1 and CDR2 sequences are LGHDT and YNNKEL (reference sequence). Trimming cost V 1 base and J 1 base; bases outside gene matches: 12. The CDR3 runs 18 residues. The CDR3 loop reads CASSQGVSRGTDNYGYTF. The CDR3 coding sequence is TGTGCCAGCAGCCAAGGCGTTAGCAGAGGGACAGATAACTATGGCTACACCTTC.

This sequence joins TRBV6-1 and TRBJ1-5, with D unclear. Per germline, CDR1 MNHNS and CDR2 SASEGT. This CDR3 has 15 residues. Trimming stripped 3 bases from V and 5 bases from J, with 14 bases between. The CDR3 is CASSEPEDFYQPQHF. CDR3 DNA sequence: TGTGCCAGCAGTGAGCCTGAAGACTTTTATCAGCCCCAGCATTTT.

The chain uses TRBV5-4 and TRBJ1-4; 9 bases match TRBD1. Trimming at V came to 4 bases and at J to 4 bases, leaving 5 bases not matched to a gene. Germline CDR1 SGHNT, CDR2 YYREEE (reference sequence). The CDR3 runs to 15 residues. The CDR3: CASSANRGLNEKLFF. In DNA form, the CDR3 reads TGTGCCAGCAGCGCCAACAGGGGGCTTAATGAAAAACTGTTTTTT.

The chain is built from TRBV19 and TRBJ2-2; 11 bases are shared with TRBD2. The germline V gene has CDR1 LNHDA and CDR2 SQIVND (reference sequence). The CDR3 has 17 residues. With V trimmed by 5 bases and J by 1 base, 6 bases remained unmatched. The CDR3, as DNA: TGTGCCAGTAGTGGGCCGGGACTAGCGGTGAACACCGGGGAGCTGTTTTTT. Its translation is CASSGPGLAVNTGELFF. Full variable domain (remainder filled in from reference TRBV19 and TRBJ2-2): DGGITQSPKYLFRKEGQNVTLSCEQNLNHDAMYWYRQDPGQGLRLIYYSQIVNDFQKGDIAEGYSVSREKKESFPLTVTSAQKNPTAFYLCASSGPGLAVNTGELFFGEGSRLTVL.

The rearrangement joins TRBV25-1 to TRBJ2-1; 9 positions agree with TRBD1. After removal of 3 bases from V and 6 bases from J, the junction contained 6 bases not matched to a gene. CDR3 size: 15 residues. In germline, CDR1 is MGHDK, CDR2 SYGVNS. The CDR3 loop reads CASSENRGRLNEQFF. The CDR3 coding sequence is TGTGCCAGCAGTGAGAACAGGGGGCGCCTCAATGAGCAGTTCTTC.

The J gene is TRBJ1-1, the V gene TRBV15, with a weak D call TRBD1 (5 bases). V shed 0 bases and J shed 4 bases, with 15 bases lying between them. Germline CDR1 and CDR2: LNHNV and YYDKDF (reference sequence). This CDR3 has 16 residues. The CDR3 is CATSRDYGTQGTEAFF. In DNA, the CDR3 is TGTGCCACCAGCAGAGATTATGGCACCCAGGGCACTGAAGCTTTCTTT.

CDR3 nucleotides: TGCAGCGTGGACGACCCGGGACTACCGTACAATGAGCAGTTCTTC. It specifies CSVDDPGLPYNEQFF. This chain links TRBV29-1 with TRBJ2-1; 7 bases align to TRBD2. V was pared by 6 bases and J by 4 bases, with 12 bases of the junction left unmatched. Per germline, CDR1 SQVTM and CDR2 ANQGSEA. The length of the CDR3 is 15 residues.

CDR3: CASSIGIFGGTEAFF. DNA of the CDR3: TGTGCCAGTAGTATCGGTATCTTTGGAGGCACTGAAGCTTTCTTT. The rearrangement joins TRBV19 to TRBJ1-1; D unresolved. V lost 3 bases and J lost 4, with 15 bases in between. Looked up from germline, CDR1 is LNHDA and CDR2 is SQIVND (reference sequence). CDR3 length equals 15 residues. Based on the CDR3 plus reference TRBV19 and TRBJ1-1, the full variable domain is DGGITQSPKYLFRKEGQNVTLSCEQNLNHDAMYWYRQDPGQGLRLIYYSQIVNDFQKGDIAEGYSVSREKKESFPLTVTSAQKNPTAFYLCASSIGIFGGTEAFFGQGTRLTVV.

This CDR3 reads CASSGGRAGRRGVEAFF. In nucleotides, the CDR3 is TGTGCCAGCAGTGGGGGACGGGCAGGGCGCCGAGGAGTTGAAGCTTTCTTT. The rearrangement links TRBV25-1 to TRBJ1-1, with D perhaps matching TRBD1 (5 bases). Germline CDR1 MGHDK, CDR2 SYGVNS. This CDR3 contains 17 residues. Deletions cut 4 bases from V and 7 bases from J, with 25 bases between.

The chain joins TRBV7-2 to TRBJ1-1, with D perhaps TRBD1 (5 bases). This CDR3 comprises 15 residues. Deletions cut 3 bases from V and 1 base from J, with 12 bases between. The V gene's germline CDR1 is SGHTA and CDR2 FQGNSA. CDR3 coding DNA: TGTGCCAGCAGCTTGACTGTAACAGGGAACACTGAAGCTTTCTTT. Translation: CASSLTVTGNTEAFF.

The rearrangement joins TRBV27 to TRBJ2-1, with 15 bases matching TRBD2. V lost 6 bases and J lost 5; bases outside the gene matches: 14. Germline V gene lookup returns CDR1 MNHEY and CDR2 SMNVEV (reference sequence). This CDR3 comprises 19 residues. The CDR3 sequence: CASSPDSYGLAGGHNEQFF. The DNA of the CDR3 is TGTGCCAGCAGCCCCGACAGCTATGGACTAGCGGGAGGGCACAATGAGCAGTTCTTC.

V is TRBV7-2 and J is TRBJ2-3; D may be TRBD1 or TRBD2 (5 bases each). Trimming removed 3 bases from V and 1 base from J, with 14 bases in between. In germline, CDR1 is SGHTA, CDR2 FQGNSA. The CDR3 extends over 16 amino acids. CDR3 loop: CASSLWGNGGTDTQYF. For the CDR3, the DNA is TGTGCCAGCAGCTTGTGGGGGAACGGGGGCACAGATACGCAGTATTTT.

The chain recombines TRBV30 with TRBJ1-1; D remains ambiguous. The CDR3 has 13 amino acids. In germline, CDR1 is GTSNPN, CDR2 SVGIG (reference sequence). The V gene lost 0 bases and the J gene lost 2 bases, with 7 bases spanning the gap. CDR3 sequence reads: CAWSVSVNTEAFF. CDR3 sequence (DNA): TGTGCCTGGAGTGTTTCAGTAAACACTGAAGCTTTCTTT.

The chain joins TRBV6-2 or TRBV6-3 to TRBJ1-1, with D possibly being TRBD1 (5 bases). V lost 0 bases to trimming and J lost 0 bases, with 11 bases between them. This CDR3 is 16 amino acids long. The germline V gene has CDR1 MNHEY and CDR2 SVGEGT. For the CDR3, the DNA is TGTGCCAGCAGTTACTCGGATCAGGGTATGAACACTGAAGCTTTCTTT. It codes for CASSYSDQGMNTEAFF.

The J gene is TRBJ1-4, the V gene TRBV6-2 or TRBV6-3; 8 bases match TRBD1. CDR3 size: 15 residues. The germline gives CDR1 MNHEY, CDR2 SVGEGT. J gave up 0 bases and V 4 bases, and 1 base lay outside the gene matches. CDR3 sequence (DNA): TGTGCCAGCAGTTCAGGGGGCGCAACTAATGAAAAACTGTTTTTT. Its protein product is CASSSGGATNEKLFF.

V is TRBV2 and J is TRBJ2-5; D remains ambiguous. Trimming cost V 4 bases and J 4 bases, with 7 bases left between them. The CDR3 has 12 residues. The germline gives CDR1 SNHLY, CDR2 FYNNEI. CDR3 residues: CASSVMAETQYF. The CDR3, as DNA: TGTGCCAGCAGTGTTATGGCAGAGACCCAGTACTTC.

The chain's CDR3 is CASSTRVSGANVLTF. The CDR3, as DNA: TGTGCCAGCAGTACAAGGGTATCTGGGGCCAACGTCCTGACTTTC. The gene calls are TRBV25-1 and TRBJ2-6; D remains ambiguous. Germline lookup yields CDR1 MGHDK and CDR2 SYGVNS. The CDR3 extends over 15 amino acids. Trimming stripped 5 bases from V and 1 base from J, with 9 bases between.

The chain uses TRBV5-1 and TRBJ2-5; D tentatively fits TRBD1 or TRBD2 (6 bases each). CDR1 SGHRS and CDR2 YFSETQ come from the germline V gene. V lost 5 bases to trimming and J lost 2 bases, with 16 bases between them. This CDR3 spans 15 amino acids. The CDR3 nucleotides are TGCGCCAGCAGATCCGGGGGCGCGGGTCAAGAGACCCAGTACTTC. It is translated as CASRSGGAGQETQYF.

The rearrangement uses TRBV7-9 and TRBJ1-5, with unresolved D. From germline, CDR1 is SEHNR and CDR2 FQNEAQ (reference sequence). This CDR3 is 15 amino acids long. V gave up 8 bases and J gave up 5 bases, with 19 bases separating them. The CDR3 DNA reads TGTGCCAGCGGTGAGGGCGCCAACATTCATCAGCCCCAGCATTTT. Its protein product is CASGEGANIHQPQHF.

This rearrangement joins TRBV19 to TRBJ2-5; TRBD2 matches 11 bases. Germline CDR1 reads LNHDA; CDR2 reads SQIVND (reference sequence). V lost 4 bases, J lost 3 bases, and 7 bases stayed unmatched. This CDR3 spans 16 amino acids. CDR3 sequence: CASSRGMGLAEETQYF. The CDR3 DNA is TGTGCCAGTAGTAGGGGGATGGGACTAGCGGAAGAGACCCAGTACTTC.

This clone appeared once. The chain combines TRBV13 with TRBJ2-5; weak D call: TRBD2 (5 bases). CDR3 length equals 16 residues. Trimming removed 5 bases from V and 0 bases from J, with 16 bases in between. From germline, CDR1 is PRHDT and CDR2 FYEKMQ (reference sequence). The CDR3 loop is CASSRFFPGNQETQYF. The CDR3 DNA sequence: TGTGCCAGCAGCCGTTTTTTCCCCGGGAACCAAGAGACCCAGTACTTC.

The chain joins TRBV29-1 to TRBJ2-2; the D is unclear. V was pared by 3 bases and J by 6 bases, with 14 bases between. From germline, CDR1 is SQVTM and CDR2 ANQGSEA. The CDR3 spans 14 residues. CDR3 residues: CSVEGPVHAGELFF. CDR3 DNA: TGCAGCGTTGAGGGTCCGGTCCATGCCGGGGAGCTGTTTTTT.

This clone was counted a single time. V and J are TRBV7-9 and TRBJ1-1, with D unclear. The CDR3 covers 11 residues. Germline values: CDR1 SEHNR, CDR2 FQNEAQ (reference sequence). V was shortened by 7 bases and J by 4 bases, with 7 bases between the two germline ends. The CDR3 DNA sequence: TGTGCCAGCAACGAGGGCACTGAAGCTTTCTTT. Encoded protein: CASNEGTEAFF.

This chain uses TRBV5-4 with TRBJ1-6; D uncertain. The CDR3 has 13 residues. Between the trimmed V and J ends, which lost 4 bases and 8 bases, there was a span of 10 bases. The germline V gene encodes CDR1 SGHNT and CDR2 YYREEE (reference sequence). The CDR3 coding sequence is TGTGCCAGCAGCCAGGACGGAGATTCACCCCTCCACTTT. Amino acids: CASSQDGDSPLHF.